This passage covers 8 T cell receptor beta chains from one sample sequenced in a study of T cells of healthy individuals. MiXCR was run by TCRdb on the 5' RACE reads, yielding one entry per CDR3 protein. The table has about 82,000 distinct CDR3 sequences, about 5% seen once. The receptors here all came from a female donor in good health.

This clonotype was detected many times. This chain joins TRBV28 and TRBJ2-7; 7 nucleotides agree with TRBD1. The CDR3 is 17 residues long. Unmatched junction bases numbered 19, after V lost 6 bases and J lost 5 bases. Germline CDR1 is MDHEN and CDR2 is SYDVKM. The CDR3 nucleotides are TGTGCCAGCAGCCAACTCCGACAGGGTACGACGGTCCACGAGCAGTACTTC. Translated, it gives CASSQLRQGTTVHEQYF.

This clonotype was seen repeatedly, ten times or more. Here the CDR3 DNA reads TGTGCCAGCAGTCCACTTTCCGTCTCGGGACCTACGAACACTGAAGCTTTCTTT. It specifies CASSPLSVSGPTNTEAFF. The V gene is TRBV27, the J gene TRBJ1-1, with D maybe TRBD1 (5 bases). V lost 5 bases and J lost 1, with 23 bases in between. The germline V gene has CDR1 MNHEY and CDR2 SMNVEV (reference sequence). The CDR3 loop spans 18 amino acids.

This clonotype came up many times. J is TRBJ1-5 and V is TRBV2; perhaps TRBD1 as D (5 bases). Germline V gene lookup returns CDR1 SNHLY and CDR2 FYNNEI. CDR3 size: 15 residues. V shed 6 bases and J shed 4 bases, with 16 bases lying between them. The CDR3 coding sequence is TGTGCCAGCAGGAGAGAAGGGGTAGGTAATCAGCCCCAGCATTTT. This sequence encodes CASRREGVGNQPQHF.

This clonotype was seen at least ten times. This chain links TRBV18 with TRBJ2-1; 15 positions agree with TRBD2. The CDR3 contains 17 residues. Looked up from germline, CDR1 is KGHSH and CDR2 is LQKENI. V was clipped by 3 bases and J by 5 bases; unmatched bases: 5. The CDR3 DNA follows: TGTGCCAGCTCACCTCGGACTAGCGGGAGGGCGGACAATGAGCAGTTCTTC. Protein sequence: CASSPRTSGRADNEQFF.

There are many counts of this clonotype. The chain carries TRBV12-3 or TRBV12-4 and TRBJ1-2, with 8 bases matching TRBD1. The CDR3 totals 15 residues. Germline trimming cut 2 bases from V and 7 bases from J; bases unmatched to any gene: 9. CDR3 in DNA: TGTGCCAGCAGTTTAAGCCCAGGGGGCGAGGGTGGCTACACCTTC. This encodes CASSLSPGGEGGYTF.

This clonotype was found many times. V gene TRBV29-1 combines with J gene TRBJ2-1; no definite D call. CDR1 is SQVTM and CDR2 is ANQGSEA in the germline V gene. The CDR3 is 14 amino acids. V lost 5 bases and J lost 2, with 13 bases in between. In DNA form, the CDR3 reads TGCAGCGTTAAATCCCGGGTAACCTACAATGAGCAGTTCTTC. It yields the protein CSVKSRVTYNEQFF.

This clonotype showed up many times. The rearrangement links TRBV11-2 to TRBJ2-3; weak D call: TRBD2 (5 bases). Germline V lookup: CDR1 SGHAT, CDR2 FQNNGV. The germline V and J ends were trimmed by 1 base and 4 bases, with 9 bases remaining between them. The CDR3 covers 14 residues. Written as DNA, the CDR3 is TGTGCCAGCAGCTTAGGTCCCGGGGCAGATACGCAGTATTTT. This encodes CASSLGPGADTQYF.

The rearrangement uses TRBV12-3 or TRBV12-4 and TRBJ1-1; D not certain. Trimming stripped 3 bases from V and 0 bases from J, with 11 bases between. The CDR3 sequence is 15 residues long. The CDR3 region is CASSFSVRLNTEAFF. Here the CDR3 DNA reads TGTGCCAGCAGTTTTTCGGTACGGCTGAACACTGAAGCTTTCTTT.